The clone carrying this TCR beta chain was observed a few times. The antigen remains undetermined. The ends were cut back, 1 base at V and 6 bases at J, with 16 bases in the middle. CDR3 length: 16 residues. Per the germline V gene, CDR1 is SGHVS and CDR2 is FQNEAQ. The record originates from a study of cytomegalovirus exposure and HLA in healthy donors. Study observations and caveats: A later analysis reported that several of the most significant clusters appeared to be linked to common viral pathogens, among them Epstein-Barr virus. It was reported that TCR beta sequences correctly inferred the HLA-A and HLA-B alleles for most subjects. Immune exposure information comprised only CMV serostatus.

Amplification used 60 Vbeta primers and 13 Jbeta primers. Sequencing used immunoSEQ multiplex PCR; TCRdb keeps in-frame clones, though not all of them. The table lists roughly 250,000 clones, about 80% of them singletons. The chain couples TRBV7-8 to TRBJ1-5; D uncertain. Sequenced sample: PBMCs. The sequence came from a girl aged 2 to 10 in good health and CMV-seronegative. CDR3 residues: CASSLGWQVGSQPQHF. The CDR3 DNA is TGTGCCAGCAGCTTAGGGTGGCAGGTCGGGAGTCAGCCCCAGCATTTT.